The 31 T cell receptor beta chains in this list originate from one sample, sequenced in a study of blood T cell repertoires in COVID-19. Method: immunoSEQ multiplex PCR; TCRdb's copy keeps in-frame clones and lacks some. The sample contains under 80,000 clones, 82% of which appear only once. Sequencing was done on a sample of peripheral blood. These receptors were obtained from a man aged 50 to 60 with acute or convalescent COVID-19.

The gene calls are TRBV6-4 and TRBJ2-1; tentative D call: TRBD2 (6 bases). Germline CDR1 reads MRHNA; CDR2 reads SNTAGT. The CDR3 is 14 amino acids. The V end lost 4 bases, the J end lost 9 bases, and 16 bases lay between the germline ends. CDR3 bases: TGTGCCAGCAGTGGGTCCCCGGGAGTGGGTGAGCAGTTCTTC. This codes for CASSGSPGVGEQFF.

Written as DNA, the CDR3 is TGCGCCAGCAGCTTGGCCATGGGACAGGGGGAAACCGGGGAGCTGTTTTTT. As protein: CASSLAMGQGETGELFF. The V call is TRBV5-1, the J call TRBJ2-2, with 11 bases identical to TRBD1. Looked up from germline, CDR1 is SGHRS and CDR2 is YFSETQ. This CDR3 has 17 residues. V was clipped by 0 bases and J by 5 bases; unmatched bases: 6.

The rearrangement uses TRBV5-4 and TRBJ2-1, with 10 bases lining up with TRBD2. The junction had 2 bases not matched to a gene; V was cut back by 0 bases and J by 2 bases. The CDR3 covers 16 residues. Per germline, CDR1 SGHNT and CDR2 YYREEE (reference sequence). CDR3 protein: CASSLGSGGTYNEQFF. The DNA of the CDR3 is TGTGCCAGCAGCTTGGGTAGCGGGGGGACCTACAATGAGCAGTTCTTC.

This chain connects TRBV23-1 to TRBJ2-7; 7 bases line up with TRBD1. TRBV23-1 is designated an ORF whose function remains uncertain. J lost 4 bases, V lost 9 bases, and 9 bases had no gene match. The CDR3 sequence is 13 residues long. CDR3 sequence (DNA): TGCGCCAGTCAGGGACAGTGGCCTTACGAGCAGTACTTC. Translating it yields CASQGQWPYEQYF.

This chain uses TRBV7-2 with TRBJ2-3; 11 bases map to TRBD2. This CDR3 is 17 amino acids long. The germline gives CDR1 SGHTA, CDR2 FQGNSA. V lost 5 bases and J lost 0; bases outside the gene matches: 7. The CDR3 DNA is TGTGCCAGCAGCGGGGTGACTAGCGGGGTCAGCACAGATACGCAGTATTTT. This encodes CASSGVTSGVSTDTQYF.

The chain has TRBV2 and TRBJ1-2; no clear D gene. Deletions cut 3 bases from V and 6 bases from J, with 11 bases between. CDR1 is SNHLY, CDR2 FYNNEI, per germline. The length of the CDR3 is 13 residues. The CDR3 loop is CASSEWPKDGYTF. CDR3 DNA: TGTGCCAGCAGTGAGTGGCCCAAAGATGGCTACACCTTC.

This chain connects TRBV4-3 to TRBJ2-6; D perhaps matches TRBD1 (6 bases). Per germline, CDR1 LGHNA and CDR2 YSLEER. This CDR3 spans 16 amino acids. V was clipped by 0 bases and J by 4 bases, with 10 bases between them. As DNA, the CDR3 is TGCGCCAGCAGCCAAGATGGAGGACAGGGGGCCAACGTCCTGACTTTC. Its translation is CASSQDGGQGANVLTF.

This sequence joins TRBV6-2 or TRBV6-3 and TRBJ1-4, with 8 bases that match TRBD1. Germline CDR1 and CDR2: MNHEY and SVGEGT. The V and J ends lost 5 bases and 8 bases, in that order; junction bases with no gene match: 13. The CDR3 has 16 amino acids. The CDR3 DNA reads TGTGCCAGCAGTAACTTCGGCGGACAGGGCGGAGAAAAACTGTTTTTT. Protein sequence: CASSNFGGQGGEKLFF.

V gene TRBV28 combines with J gene TRBJ1-1; D possibly corresponds to TRBD1 (5 bases). Germline-derived CDR1 and CDR2 are MDHEN and SYDVKM. The CDR3 covers 15 residues. V was cut by 3 bases and J by 0 bases, with 11 bases left in between. This CDR3 reads CASSFRQIMNTEAFF. The CDR3 DNA follows: TGTGCCAGCAGTTTCCGACAGATTATGAACACTGAAGCTTTCTTT.

This clone was detected once. The chain joins TRBV7-2 to TRBJ1-2; the D is unclear. The germline V gene encodes CDR1 SGHTA and CDR2 FQGNSA. The CDR3 extends over 16 amino acids. V lost 5 bases to trimming and J lost 4 bases, with 20 bases between them. This chain's CDR3 is CASSPSSLRSGYGYTF. The CDR3 nucleotides read TGTGCCAGCAGCCCGAGTTCGCTCCGGTCGGGCTATGGCTACACCTTC.

This rearrangement joins TRBV19 to TRBJ1-3, with D unresolved. The V end lost 3 bases, the J end lost 10 bases, and 16 bases lay between the germline ends. Germline CDR1 reads LNHDA; CDR2 reads SQIVND (reference sequence). The CDR3 has 14 amino acids. CDR3 coding DNA: TGTGCCAGTAGTATTCAAGTCGGAGGGCTGACCATATATTTT. It specifies CASSIQVGGLTIYF.

The chain couples TRBV24-1 to TRBJ2-5; 7 bases fit TRBD1. V gave up 4 bases and J gave up 3 bases; unmatched junction bases: 7. CDR3 length: 15 amino acids. Germline values: CDR1 KGHDR, CDR2 SFDVKD. In DNA form, the CDR3 reads TGTGCCACCAGTGACGGGGACAGTTTGAAAGAGACCCAGTACTTC. It codes for CATSDGDSLKETQYF.

The chain joins TRBV6-2 or TRBV6-3 to TRBJ1-2; 7 bases fit TRBD1. J lost 4 bases, V lost 5 bases, and 10 bases had no gene match. Germline CDR1 is MNHEY and CDR2 is SVGEGT. This CDR3 comprises 15 residues. For the CDR3, the DNA is TGTGCCAGCAGTCCGAAACAGGGGAGAGGCTATGGCTACACCTTC. This encodes CASSPKQGRGYGYTF.

The chain uses TRBV4-2 and TRBJ1-4, with D possibly being TRBD1 (5 bases). The CDR3 runs to 15 residues. The V gene's germline CDR1 is LGHNA and CDR2 YNFKEQ. Trimming took 1 base from V and 8 from J, leaving 14 bases between them. This CDR3 is CASSQGAGFREKLFF. CDR3 nucleotides: TGTGCCAGCAGCCAAGGGGCAGGGTTTCGAGAAAAACTGTTTTTT.

V is TRBV19 and J is TRBJ1-5; 9 bases match TRBD1. Germline V gene sequence: CDR1 LNHDA, CDR2 SQIVND (reference sequence). The CDR3 totals 16 residues. V dropped 7 bases and J dropped 7; count of bases not matched to a gene: 14. The CDR3 reads CASTQGQGRSEQPQHF. The CDR3 DNA sequence: TGTGCCAGTACCCAGGGACAGGGACGATCGGAACAGCCCCAGCATTTT.

This clone has a single count. V and J are TRBV12-5 and TRBJ1-4; D is unresolved. Germline CDR1 is LGHNT and CDR2 is FRNRAP. Trimming took 5 bases from V and 5 from J, leaving 6 bases between them. This CDR3 contains 12 residues. CDR3 DNA sequence: TGTGCTAGTGGTCCTCTAAATGAAAAACTGTTTTTT. Translating gives CASGPLNEKLFF.

The genes are TRBV4-3 and TRBJ1-1; D remains ambiguous. With 0 bases removed from V and 4 bases from J, the gap between germline ends came to 6 bases. The CDR3 sequence is 13 residues long. Germline V gene sequence: CDR1 LGHNA, CDR2 YSLEER. The CDR3 DNA sequence: TGCGCCAGCAGCCAAGAACTGCGCACTGAAGCTTTCTTT. Translation gives CASSQELRTEAFF.

CDR3 amino acids: CASSPGLTTYGYTF. The CDR3 nucleotides are TGTGCCAGCAGCCCCGGACTTACAACCTATGGCTACACCTTC. This chain links TRBV28 with TRBJ1-2; D is uncertain. The germline V gene has CDR1 MDHEN and CDR2 SYDVKM. Trimming took 6 bases from V and 4 from J, leaving 15 bases between them. The CDR3 spans 14 residues.

The rearrangement links TRBV3-1 (or the pseudogene TRBV3-2) to TRBJ2-1, with 7 bases aligning to TRBD2. The germline V gene has CDR1 LGHDT and CDR2 YNNKEL (reference sequence). J lost 0 bases, V lost 1 base, and 9 bases had no gene match. The CDR3 has 18 residues. The CDR3 loop reads CASSQVPGGPSSYNEQFF. The CDR3, as DNA: TGTGCCAGCAGCCAAGTACCGGGGGGACCGAGCTCCTACAATGAGCAGTTCTTC.

The chain has TRBV27 and TRBJ1-4, with D maybe TRBD1 (6 bases). Trimming removed 3 bases from V and 5 bases from J, with 10 bases in between. Germline V CDR1 and CDR2: MNHEY, SMNVEV (reference sequence). The CDR3 loop spans 14 amino acids. This CDR3 is CASSFVGQNEKLFF. As DNA, the CDR3 is TGTGCCAGCAGTTTTGTCGGACAGAATGAAAAACTGTTTTTT.

This chain connects TRBV12-5 to TRBJ1-2; D is perhaps TRBD1 (6 bases). The CDR3 is 13 residues long. Germline lookup yields CDR1 LGHNT and CDR2 FRNRAP. Trimming took off 5 bases at V and 7 bases at J, with 14 bases between the two ends. CDR3 coding DNA: TGTGCTAGTGGTCGGGGGGCAGAGCGTGGCTACACCTTC. Translated, it gives CASGRGAERGYTF. The complete variable domain, with remaining parts taken from reference TRBV12-5 and TRBJ1-2, reads DARVTQTPRHKVTEMGQEVTMRCQPILGHNTVFWYRQTMMQGLELLAYFRNRAPLDDSGMPKDRFSAEMPDATLATLKIQPSEPRDSAVYFCASGRGAERGYTFGSGTRLTVV.

This clone was picked up one time. The chain is built from TRBV6-5 and TRBJ2-7, with TRBD1 as a possible D gene (6 bases). Per the germline V gene, CDR1 is MNHEY and CDR2 is SVGAGI. This CDR3 is built from 13 residues. V lost 5 bases and J lost 9, with 17 bases in between. CDR3 sequence reads: CASSPGQRQGQYF. As DNA, the CDR3 is TGTGCCAGCAGTCCTGGACAGAGGCAGGGGCAGTACTTC.

The V call is TRBV27, the J call TRBJ1-3, with 9 bases that match TRBD1. In germline, CDR1 is MNHEY, CDR2 SMNVEV (reference sequence). V gave up 8 bases and J gave up 4 bases; unmatched junction bases: 6. The CDR3 extends over 14 amino acids. In DNA form, the CDR3 reads TGTGCCAGCGCCTCGGACAGGGGAGGAAACACCATATATTTT. Translated: CASASDRGGNTIYF.

The chain recombines TRBV6-5 with TRBJ1-2; 7 bases match TRBD1. V lost 6 bases, J lost 7 bases, and 5 bases stayed unmatched. The CDR3 contains 12 residues. Germline V gives CDR1 MNHEY, CDR2 SVGAGI. This CDR3 is CASRLSGGGYTF. DNA of the CDR3: TGTGCCAGCAGGTTATCAGGGGGTGGCTACACCTTC.

The V call is TRBV18, the J call TRBJ1-6; D is uncertain. The germline V gene encodes CDR1 KGHSH and CDR2 LQKENI. There are 14 residues in the CDR3. The V and J ends lost 0 bases and 5 bases respectively, with 5 bases between them. The CDR3 sequence is CASSPPRDNSPLHF. CDR3 sequence (DNA): TGTGCCAGCTCACCACCGAGGGATAATTCACCCCTCCACTTT.

V gene TRBV6-1 combines with J gene TRBJ2-7, with 7 nucleotides matching TRBD1. With 1 base clipped from V and 2 bases from J, the junction kept 5 bases outside the gene matches. Looked up from germline, CDR1 is MNHNS and CDR2 is SASEGT. The CDR3 loop spans 15 amino acids. The CDR3 sequence: CASSEETGITYEQYF. DNA for the CDR3: TGTGCCAGCAGTGAAGAGACAGGGATCACCTACGAGCAGTACTTC.

Comment on this clone: Because the CDR3's place on the DNA is in doubt, the DNA is left out and the CDR3 is given as listed by TCRdb. This rearrangement joins TRBV6-5 to TRBJ2-7; TRBD1 is the table's D call, not checked against the DNA. From germline, CDR1 is MNHEY and CDR2 SVGAGI. The CDR3 has 15 residues if both end residues are counted. CDR3: CASSSSNRGLSEQYF.

The chain combines TRBV6-5 with TRBJ1-1; 10 bases are a match to TRBD1. The CDR3 is 13 residues long. Germline lookup yields CDR1 MNHEY and CDR2 SVGAGI. J was trimmed by 7 bases and V by 5 bases; bases with no gene match: 4. The CDR3 here is CASSPTGGGEAFF. The DNA of the CDR3 is TGTGCCAGCAGTCCGACAGGGGGCGGTGAAGCTTTCTTT.

This chain connects TRBV7-6 to TRBJ2-2, with TRBD1 matching 8 bases. V shed 3 bases and J 4 bases; nucleotides not matched to a gene: 7. The CDR3 has 16 amino acids. Germline CDR1 and CDR2: SGHVS and FNYEAQ. Here the CDR3 DNA reads TGTGCCAGCAGCTTCCCCGGGACAGGAGGCACCGGGGAGCTGTTTTTT. Translation: CASSFPGTGGTGELFF.

The V and J genes are TRBV25-1 and TRBJ2-5, with TRBD2 matching over 8 bases. The CDR3 consists of 14 residues. With 5 bases clipped from V and 5 bases from J, the junction kept 7 bases outside the gene matches. CDR1 is MGHDK and CDR2 is SYGVNS in the germline V gene. The CDR3 sequence is CASSRLAGRETQYF. The DNA of the CDR3 is TGTGCCAGCAGTCGGCTAGCGGGTCGTGAGACCCAGTACTTC.

The chain carries TRBV18 and TRBJ1-1; no reliable D call. This CDR3 comprises 14 residues. CDR1 and CDR2 from the germline V gene are KGHSH and LQKENI. Trimming shortened V by 3 bases and J by 1 base, and 9 bases separated the two germline ends. The CDR3 sequence is CASSPTRSNTEAFF. DNA for the CDR3: TGTGCCAGCTCACCCACGCGCTCGAACACTGAAGCTTTCTTT.